This entry concerns a single T cell receptor beta chain. Its antigen is undetermined. This entry belongs to a study of cytomegalovirus exposure and HLA in healthy donors. Study-level findings and limits: Rarity characterized most TCR sequences, yet some public TCRs appeared in many donors.

The PCR was carried out with 60 Vbeta primers and 13 Jbeta primers. Assay used: immunoSEQ multiplex PCR; TCRdb lists only in-frame clones, some missing. Reported are about 72,000 clones; the ten largest clones contain approximately 4.5%. The CDR3 is 14 residues long. The V gene end was trimmed by 0 bases and the J gene end by 7 bases; junction bases not matched to a gene: 3. Germline assignment: CDR1 SGHAT and CDR2 FQNNGV. The V gene is TRBV11-2, the J gene TRBJ2-1; 7 nucleotides agree with TRBD1. The sequence derives from a woman in her thirties or forties in good health and CMV-seropositive. Sequencing was performed on PBMCs. For the CDR3, the DNA is TGTGCCAGCAGCTTAGATGGGACAGCTAATGAGCAGTTCTTC. Protein sequence: CASSLDGTANEQFF. The full variable domain, rest sourced from reference TRBV11-2 and TRBJ2-1, is EAGVAQSPRYKIIEKRQSVAFWCNPISGHATLYWYQQILGQGPKLLIQFQNNGVVDDSQLPKDRFSAERLKGVDSTLKIQPAKLEDSAVYLCASSLDGTANEQFFGPGTRLTVL.